This T cell receptor (beta chain) was sequenced during a study of radiation and T cells in renal cell carcinoma. As to time point: blood 4 weeks post-SBRT, at nephrectomy. Stated treatment: 15 Gy SBRT to primary tumor, nephrectomy 4 weeks later. This renal cell carcinoma was of the clear cell type. Overall study results and limits: Pretreatment tumor biopsies were lacking, so baseline clonotypes are unknown.

Comments on this clone: Its antigen is undetermined.

CDR1 is SNHLY and CDR2 is FYNNEI in the germline V gene. This CDR3 region has 15 residues. V lost 4 bases and J lost 3; bases outside the gene matches: 2. TCRdb's copy holds only in-frame clones and misses some; the assay was immunoSEQ multiplex PCR. The profile shows fewer than 200,000 clones, approximately 90% of them singletons. The clonotype comes from a woman aged 50 to 60 with renal cell carcinoma. The sample was blood, taken from a patient whose treatment included radiotherapy and nephrectomy. V gene TRBV2 combines with J gene TRBJ2-1, with 11 bases aligning to TRBD1. CDR3 sequence: CASSGGTGGYNEQFF. In DNA form, the CDR3 reads TGTGCCAGCAGTGGGGGGACAGGGGGCTACAATGAGCAGTTCTTC. Based on the CDR3 plus reference TRBV2 and TRBJ2-1, the full variable domain is EPEVTQTPSHQVTQMGQEVILRCVPISNHLYFYWYRQILGQKVEFLVSFYNNEISEKSEIFDDQFSVERPDGSNFTLKIRSTKLEDSAMYFCASSGGTGGYNEQFFGPGTRLTVL.